The 18 T cell receptor beta chains below all came from one sample that was sequenced in a study of T cells in Graves' hyperthyroidism and ophthalmopathy (dated by TCRdb to about 2019). Library preparation was by multiplex PCR. Sequencing was carried out with an Illumina HiSeq 2000. Amplification of TCR beta CDR3 regions was carried out from RNA transcripts. For the first round of RT-PCR on the TCR CDR3, the HTBI primer set was used together with the Qiagen OneStep RT-PCR kit. TCRdb ran its own pipeline on the public reads, namely fastp trimming at Q25 and MiXCR clone calling, and kept in-frame beta chains. Rows with a matching CDR3 protein are joined into one entry that keeps the most common DNA and genes. This sample lists around 240,000 distinct CDR3 sequences; about 14% were detected once. About an eighth of the sample lies in the top ten. The sample consisted of blood. The receptor set was obtained from a woman in her thirties or forties with Graves' hyperthyroidism that later progressed to Graves' ophthalmopathy.

This rearrangement joins TRBV19 to TRBJ2-2, with D unclear. Germline CDR1 and CDR2: LNHDA and SQIVND (reference sequence). The germline V and J ends were trimmed by 9 bases and 7 bases, with 12 bases remaining between them. The CDR3 loop spans 12 amino acids. CDR3 DNA: TGTGCCAGATTTAAGGGATTCGGGGAGCTGTTTTTT. Its translation is CARFKGFGELFF.

This clonotype was observed many times. The rearrangement joins TRBV7-2 to TRBJ2-7, with 7 bases lining up with TRBD1. Germline CDR1 and CDR2: SGHTA and FQGNSA. V lost 1 base, J lost 3 bases, and 9 bases stayed unmatched. CDR3 length: 16 amino acids. CDR3 protein: CASSLGWTGLVYEQYF. The CDR3 DNA sequence: TGTGCCAGCAGCTTAGGATGGACAGGCCTTGTCTACGAGCAGTACTTC.

This clonotype was picked up many times. The rearrangement joins TRBV7-9 to TRBJ2-3; no clear D. This CDR3 is built from 14 residues. Trimming stripped 6 bases from V and 0 bases from J, with 10 bases between. Germline V lookup: CDR1 SEHNR, CDR2 FQNEAQ (reference sequence). CDR3 sequence reads: CASSHISSTDTQYF. Here the CDR3 DNA reads TGTGCCAGCAGTCACATCTCTAGCACAGATACGCAGTATTTT.

This clonotype was found a few times. The V and J genes are TRBV19 and TRBJ2-3; no clear D gene. The length of the CDR3 is 13 residues. Per the germline V gene, CDR1 is LNHDA and CDR2 is SQIVND (reference sequence). The V end lost 4 bases, the J end lost 2 bases, and 7 bases lay between the germline ends. The DNA of the CDR3 is TGTGCCAGTAGTAACAGCTACACAGATACGCAGTATTTT. It translates to CASSNSYTDTQYF.

The chain links TRBV28 to TRBJ2-7; 9 positions match TRBD2. Unmatched junction bases numbered 11, after V lost 6 bases and J lost 5 bases. The V gene's germline CDR1 is MDHEN and CDR2 SYDVKM. The CDR3 loop spans 15 amino acids. The CDR3 spells CASSQAASGAHEQYF. For the CDR3, the DNA is TGTGCCAGCAGCCAAGCCGCTAGCGGGGCCCACGAGCAGTACTTC.

In this sample, this clonotype turned up once. This may be a read error, as it is one base from a much larger clone. V and J are TRBV20-1 and TRBJ2-1; TRBD2 agrees at 12 bases. This CDR3 is 15 amino acids long. Unmatched junction bases numbered 10, after V lost 5 bases and J lost 8 bases. The V gene's germline CDR1 is DFQATT and CDR2 SNEGSKA (reference sequence). The CDR3 DNA reads as TGCAGTGCTGGACCGACTAGCGGGAGTCGGTATGAGCAGTTCTTC. Amino acid sequence: CSAGPTSGSRYEQFF.

This clonotype came up many times. The chain combines TRBV27 with TRBJ1-1; possible D gene TRBD1, 5 bases. Trimming took 5 bases from V and 5 from J, leaving 12 bases between them. This CDR3 region has 13 residues. The germline gives CDR1 MNHEY, CDR2 SMNVEV (reference sequence). The CDR3 protein is CASSQQDITEAFF. CDR3 bases: TGTGCCAGCAGTCAACAGGATATTACTGAAGCTTTCTTT.

This clonotype was seen ten or more times. The V gene is TRBV10-3, the J gene TRBJ1-1, with D perhaps matching TRBD1 (5 bases). V was cut by 6 bases and J by 5 bases, with 16 bases left in between. Germline V lookup: CDR1 ENHRY, CDR2 SYGVKD. This CDR3 spans 14 amino acids. CDR3 coding DNA: TGTGCCATCAGGGGGGACGGCCTGGGGACTGAAGCTTTCTTT. Residues: CAIRGDGLGTEAFF.

This clonotype has at least ten counts. The V and J genes are TRBV5-4 and TRBJ2-5; TRBD1 aligns across 11 bases. The V segment lost 4 bases and the J segment 5 bases; nucleotides outside the gene matches: 7. CDR3 length: 15 amino acids. Germline V gives CDR1 SGHNT, CDR2 YYREEE (reference sequence). The CDR3 region is CASSKGQGVRETQYF. CDR3 DNA sequence: TGTGCCAGCAGCAAGGGACAGGGGGTAAGGGAGACCCAGTACTTC. Variable domain in full (rest from reference TRBV5-4 and TRBJ2-5): ETGVTQSPTHLIKTRGQQVTLRCSSQSGHNTVSWYQQALGQGPQFIFQYYREEENGRGNFPPRFSGLQFPNYSSELNVNALELDDSALYLCASSKGQGVRETQYFGPGTRLLVL.

J is TRBJ2-2 and V is TRBV4-2; no reliable D call. Germline values: CDR1 LGHNA, CDR2 YNFKEQ. Trimming pared 0 bases from V and 6 bases from J, leaving 8 bases between. CDR3 length: 14 residues. CDR3: CASSQDLVPGELFF. The CDR3 DNA is TGTGCCAGCAGCCAAGATCTAGTCCCCGGGGAGCTGTTTTTT.

This clonotype was seen many times. The chain joins TRBV5-1 to TRBJ2-5, with TRBD2 matching over 15 bases. Looked up from germline, CDR1 is SGHRS and CDR2 is YFSETQ. V gave up 2 bases and J gave up 5 bases; unmatched junction bases: 7. This CDR3 spans 17 amino acids. The CDR3 region has the DNA TGCGCCAGCAGCTTCGGACTAGCGGGAGGGCCTTGGGAGACCCAGTACTTC. This translates into CASSFGLAGGPWETQYF.

At least ten counts were recorded for this clonotype. This chain joins TRBV11-2 and TRBJ2-7; perhaps TRBD2 as D (6 bases). V was shortened by 3 bases and J by 4 bases, with 13 bases between the two germline ends. The germline V gene encodes CDR1 SGHAT and CDR2 FQNNGV. The CDR3 runs 14 residues. The CDR3 is CASSFGSGGYEQYF. The DNA of the CDR3 is TGTGCCAGCAGCTTCGGGAGTGGGGGTTACGAGCAGTACTTC.

The J gene is TRBJ2-7, the V gene TRBV20-1, with 10 bases identical to TRBD2. The CDR3 is 14 amino acids. V trimming: 2 bases; J trimming: 9 bases; junction bases outside the gene matches: 10. Per germline, CDR1 DFQATT and CDR2 SNEGSKA (reference sequence). The CDR3 bases are TGCAGTGCTAGAACCAGCGGGAGGGTGTGGGGGCAGTACTTC. As protein: CSARTSGRVWGQYF.

The chain is built from TRBV5-5 and TRBJ1-1; TRBD1 is a possible D gene (5 bases). Trimming shortened V by 5 bases and J by 3 bases, and 14 bases separated the two germline ends. Per the germline V gene, CDR1 is SGHKS and CDR2 is YYEKEE (reference sequence). The CDR3 sequence is 14 residues long. This CDR3 is CASRSPGGDTEAFF. In DNA, the CDR3 is TGTGCCAGCAGGTCACCCGGGGGGGACACTGAAGCTTTCTTT.

This clonotype was counted a few times. The V gene is TRBV15, the J gene TRBJ2-6; D may match TRBD1 or TRBD2 (5 bases each). Trimming left V 0 bases short and J 2 bases short, with 8 bases between. The CDR3 spans 16 residues. Germline V CDR1 and CDR2: LNHNV, YYDKDF (reference sequence). The CDR3 loop reads CATSRDRGAGANVLTF. The CDR3 DNA reads TGTGCCACCAGCAGAGATCGAGGGGCTGGGGCCAACGTCCTGACTTTC.

This sequence joins TRBV5-1 and TRBJ2-7; TRBD1 matches 7 bases. The V segment lost 1 base and the J segment 2 bases; nucleotides outside the gene matches: 12. The CDR3 consists of 17 residues. The germline CDR1 and CDR2 sequences are SGHRS and YFSETQ. CDR3 amino acids: CASSLRARAGGPYEQYF. CDR3 nucleotide sequence: TGCGCCAGCAGCTTGCGTGCTAGGGCAGGGGGTCCCTACGAGCAGTACTTC.

This clonotype came up many times. V is TRBV2 and J is TRBJ1-1, with 9 bases matching TRBD1. V gave up 7 bases and J gave up 4 bases; unmatched junction bases: 7. Per germline, CDR1 SNHLY and CDR2 FYNNEI. This CDR3 is built from 14 residues. The CDR3, as DNA: TGTGCCAGCATGTCACAGGGGGCAGGCACTGAAGCTTTCTTT. This encodes CASMSQGAGTEAFF. Combining the CDR3 with reference TRBV2 and TRBJ1-1 gives the whole variable domain EPEVTQTPSHQVTQMGQEVILRCVPISNHLYFYWYRQILGQKVEFLVSFYNNEISEKSEIFDDQFSVERPDGSNFTLKIRSTKLEDSAMYFCASMSQGAGTEAFFGQGTRLTVV.

V and J are TRBV28 and TRBJ1-1, with unresolved D. Trimming pared 8 bases from V and 5 bases from J, leaving 15 bases between. The germline CDR1 and CDR2 sequences are MDHEN and SYDVKM. The CDR3 consists of 13 residues. The CDR3 nucleotides are TGTGCCAGCGTGCCTGGGCAAGTGACTGAAGCTTTCTTT. This encodes CASVPGQVTEAFF.